The 21 T cell receptor beta chains below come from one sample, sequenced in a study of technical replicates of blood from a handful of donors. Sequencing used immunoSEQ multiplex PCR; TCRdb keeps in-frame clones, though not all of them. Of more than 55,000 clones listed, about 90% are singletons. Sequencing was carried out using T cells isolated from PBMCs. The receptors shown here come from a human donor in good health.

V and J are TRBV6-5 and TRBJ2-7; 8 nucleotides align to TRBD1. In germline, CDR1 is MNHEY, CDR2 SVGAGI. V lost 4 bases to trimming and J lost 6 bases; unmatched junction nucleotides: 8. CDR3 size: 14 residues. CDR3 sequence: CASSSASTGAEQYF. In DNA form, the CDR3 reads TGTGCCAGCAGTTCCGCCTCGACAGGGGCCGAGCAGTACTTC.

The CDR3 DNA is TGTGCCAGCAGCTTAGCGGGAGCTGACGAGCAGTACTTC. It is translated as CASSLAGADEQYF. The chain joins TRBV13 to TRBJ2-7; TRBD2 is a possible D gene (6 bases). This CDR3 spans 13 amino acids. CDR1 and CDR2 (germline): PRHDT, FYEKMQ (reference sequence). Trimming removed 1 base at V and 5 bases at J, with 9 bases between.

The chain has TRBV19 and TRBJ2-5; no firm D call. The germline gives CDR1 LNHDA, CDR2 SQIVND (reference sequence). The CDR3 is 12 residues long. Trimming pared 5 bases from V and 5 bases from J, leaving 9 bases between. The DNA of the CDR3 is TGTGCCAGTAGTTATTTCGGGGAGACCCAGTACTTC. Translation: CASSYFGETQYF.

The CDR3 reads CASSEARGRGWNEQFF. In nucleotides, the CDR3 is TGTGCCAGCAGTGAAGCGCGGGGCAGGGGGTGGAATGAGCAGTTCTTC. The rearrangement links TRBV6-1 to TRBJ2-1; perhaps TRBD1 as D (7 bases). Germline lookup yields CDR1 MNHNS and CDR2 SASEGT. Trimming took 0 bases from V and 7 from J, leaving 16 bases between them. The CDR3 runs to 16 residues.

The CDR3 DNA reads as TGTGCCAGCAGCCAGACAGGTGTATCCTTGGAGCAGTACTTC. It translates to CASSQTGVSLEQYF. This rearrangement joins TRBV27 to TRBJ2-7; tentative D call: TRBD1 (6 bases). CDR3 length: 14 amino acids. The V gene lost 6 bases and the J gene lost 7 bases, with 19 bases spanning the gap. The germline V gene encodes CDR1 MNHEY and CDR2 SMNVEV (reference sequence).

This chain joins TRBV7-9 and TRBJ1-5, with 7 bases identical to TRBD1. CDR3 length: 14 residues. V lost 4 bases and J lost 7; bases outside the gene matches: 7. Germline V CDR1 and CDR2: SEHNR, FQNEAQ (reference sequence). For the CDR3, the DNA is TGTGCCAGCAGCTCGACAGGGTTTAACCAGCCCCAGCATTTT. Amino acids: CASSSTGFNQPQHF.

This rearrangement joins TRBV5-4 to TRBJ2-2; D is unclear. The germline V gene encodes CDR1 SGHNT and CDR2 YYREEE (reference sequence). Trimming took off 2 bases at V and 5 bases at J, with 13 bases between the two ends. The length of the CDR3 is 15 residues. CDR3 sequence reads: CASSFDPAPTGELFF. The CDR3 DNA reads as TGTGCCAGCAGCTTTGATCCAGCGCCGACCGGGGAGCTGTTTTTT. The whole variable domain, filled in from reference TRBV5-4 and TRBJ2-2, reads ETGVTQSPTHLIKTRGQQVTLRCSSQSGHNTVSWYQQALGQGPQFIFQYYREEENGRGNFPPRFSGLQFPNYSSELNVNALELDDSALYLCASSFDPAPTGELFFGEGSRLTVL.

This chain uses TRBV6-1 with TRBJ1-5, with no clear D. Trimming removed 2 bases from V and 0 bases from J, with 2 bases in between. Germline loops: CDR1 MNHNS, CDR2 SASEGT. This CDR3 contains 13 residues. For the CDR3, the DNA is TGTGCCAGCAGTGAACATAGCAATCAGCCCCAGCATTTT. Protein product: CASSEHSNQPQHF.

This rearrangement joins TRBV10-2 to TRBJ1-5; D gene uncertain. Trimming removed 4 bases at V and 0 bases at J, with 10 bases between. The CDR3 covers 15 residues. Looked up from germline, CDR1 is WSHSY and CDR2 is SAAADI. The CDR3 loop is CASSVAVYSNQPQHF. The CDR3 DNA sequence: TGCGCCAGCAGTGTAGCAGTATATAGCAATCAGCCCCAGCATTTT.

The V call is TRBV15, the J call TRBJ2-6, with 7 bases fitting TRBD2. Trimming took 8 bases from V and 0 from J; bases not matched to a gene: 4. The germline V gene has CDR1 LNHNV and CDR2 YYDKDF (reference sequence). The CDR3 loop spans 15 amino acids. The CDR3 nucleotides read TGTGCCACCGGGAGGGCTTACTCTGGGGCCAACGTCCTGACTTTC. Translated, it gives CATGRAYSGANVLTF.

The rearrangement uses TRBV4-1 and TRBJ2-2; maybe TRBD2 (6 bases). CDR3 size: 15 residues. The V and J ends lost 1 base and 4 bases respectively, with 10 bases between them. CDR1 and CDR2 (germline): MGHRA, YSYEKL. The CDR3 coding sequence is TGCGCCAGCAGCCAAGGGCGGGGTAGCACCGGGGAGCTGTTTTTT. Protein product: CASSQGRGSTGELFF.

This chain joins TRBV19 and TRBJ1-4; D is possibly TRBD1 (6 bases). The germline gives CDR1 LNHDA, CDR2 SQIVND (reference sequence). Trimming took off 0 bases at V and 2 bases at J, with 13 bases between the two ends. This CDR3 comprises 17 residues. The DNA of the CDR3 is TGTGCCAGTAGTATAGATTTATCTAGGGGGACTAATGAAAAACTGTTTTTT. It codes for CASSIDLSRGTNEKLFF.

This sequence joins TRBV6-1 and TRBJ1-2; no clear D. Trimming took 3 bases from V and 4 from J, leaving 9 bases between them. This CDR3 is 13 amino acids long. Germline V gives CDR1 MNHNS, CDR2 SASEGT. Here the CDR3 DNA reads TGTGCCAGCAGTGAGTGGGCCCTCTATGGCTACACCTTC. This codes for CASSEWALYGYTF.

This chain connects TRBV7-9 to TRBJ1-2, with TRBD1 identical over 8 bases. The CDR3 extends over 16 amino acids. V shed 2 bases, J shed 2 bases, and the junction held 7 bases outside the gene matches. Germline assignment: CDR1 SEHNR and CDR2 FQNEAQ (reference sequence). CDR3 protein: CASSLSRDRQNYGYTF. CDR3 DNA sequence: TGTGCCAGCAGCTTATCCCGGGACAGGCAGAACTATGGCTACACCTTC.

The V and J genes are TRBV10-3 and TRBJ1-4; no clear D. The CDR3 has 13 residues. Germline V CDR1 and CDR2: ENHRY, SYGVKD. The V end lost 4 bases, the J end lost 0 bases, and 3 bases lay between the germline ends. CDR3 region: CAISGATNEKLFF. CDR3 nucleotides: TGTGCCATCAGTGGCGCAACTAATGAAAAACTGTTTTTT.

This clone was observed a single time. The chain uses TRBV6-5 and TRBJ2-1, with a weak D call TRBD2 (5 bases). Per germline, CDR1 MNHEY and CDR2 SVGAGI. CDR3 size: 15 residues. V was shortened by 6 bases and J by 3 bases, with 15 bases between the two germline ends. CDR3 in amino acids: CASSESGSYYNEQFF. The CDR3, as DNA: TGTGCCAGCAGCGAAAGCGGAAGCTACTACAATGAGCAGTTCTTC.

The gene calls are TRBV9 and TRBJ1-1; a weak D match, TRBD1 (6 bases). This CDR3 is 15 amino acids long. Germline V gene data show CDR1 as SGDLS and CDR2 as YYNGEE. V was pared by 0 bases and J by 4 bases, with 13 bases between. The CDR3 reads CASSVGGTWTTEAFF. Here the CDR3 DNA reads TGTGCCAGCAGCGTAGGTGGGACATGGACCACTGAAGCTTTCTTT.

J is TRBJ2-7 and V is TRBV10-3; D perhaps matches TRBD2 (5 bases). The V end was cut by 8 bases, the J end by 4 bases, with 15 bases between. The CDR3 is 13 amino acids. Germline V lookup: CDR1 ENHRY, CDR2 SYGVKD. CDR3 region: CAIGGGLGYEQYF. Here the CDR3 DNA reads TGTGCCATCGGAGGTGGTTTAGGGTACGAGCAGTACTTC.

This clone was recorded a few times. The V gene is TRBV10-1, the J gene TRBJ2-7; D is undetermined. Germline assignment: CDR1 WNHNN and CDR2 SYGVQD (reference sequence). The CDR3 sequence is 12 residues long. V lost 3 bases and J 7 bases, leaving 10 bases between the germline ends. The CDR3 DNA reads TGCGCCAGCAGTGATGGGCTTCAGGAGCAGTACTTC. Its protein product is CASSDGLQEQYF.

The rearrangement links TRBV9 to TRBJ2-3; 10 nucleotides align to TRBD1. The CDR3 spans 15 residues. Germline V CDR1 and CDR2: SGDLS, YYNGEE. V lost 4 bases, J lost 5 bases, and 7 bases stayed unmatched. CDR3 loop: CASSLSGTGVDTQYF. CDR3 nucleotides: TGTGCCAGCAGCCTCTCCGGGACAGGGGTAGATACGCAGTATTTT.

The CDR3 loop reads CASSYRAGGTRADTQYF. The CDR3 region has the DNA TGTGCCAGCAGCTACCGCGCGGGAGGTACCCGGGCAGATACGCAGTATTTT. The rearrangement joins TRBV27 to TRBJ2-3; 8 bases are a match to TRBD2. There are 17 residues in the CDR3. V lost 6 bases, J lost 4 bases, and 15 bases stayed unmatched. From germline, CDR1 is MNHEY and CDR2 SMNVEV (reference sequence).